Each of the 14 T cell receptor beta chains below was sequenced from the same sample in a study of control samples from healthy donors and cancer patients. Here immunoSEQ multiplex PCR was the method, and the copy in TCRdb shows in-frame clones only, minus some. The data show over 120,000 clones, 75% to 95% seen once. The sequenced material came from blood. These TCRs come from a man younger than 40 in good health.

CDR3 sequence: CASQRDRADTEAFF. In nucleotides, the CDR3 is TGTGCCAGCCAACGGGACAGGGCGGACACTGAAGCTTTCTTT. The chain links TRBV6-5 to TRBJ1-1; 9 bases agree with TRBD1. The J segment lost 3 bases and the V segment lost 8 bases, leaving 7 bases of the junction unmatched. From germline, CDR1 is MNHEY and CDR2 SVGAGI. The CDR3 spans 14 residues.

J is TRBJ2-2 and V is TRBV6-5; no reliable D call. Per the germline V gene, CDR1 is MNHEY and CDR2 is SVGAGI. V was shortened by 5 bases and J by 0 bases, with 10 bases between the two germline ends. The CDR3 sequence is 15 residues long. The CDR3 nucleotides read TGTGCCAGCAGTCCCGGACGGTCGAACACCGGGGAGCTGTTTTTT. Translated, it gives CASSPGRSNTGELFF.

The gene calls are TRBV28 and TRBJ1-1, with TRBD1 as a possible D gene (6 bases). Germline CDR1 is MDHEN and CDR2 is SYDVKM. The V and J ends lost 4 bases and 5 bases respectively, with 14 bases between them. The CDR3 length is 14 residues. As DNA, the CDR3 is TGTGCCAGCAGTTCAACAGGGTGGGGGACTGAAGCTTTCTTT. Residues: CASSSTGWGTEAFF.

As for this clone: The sample carries other DNA sequences with the same CDR3. The J gene is TRBJ2-2, the V gene TRBV19; D unclear. The length of the CDR3 is 11 residues. CDR1 is LNHDA and CDR2 is SQIVND in the germline V gene (reference sequence). Trimming removed 5 bases at V and 6 bases at J, with 4 bases between. DNA for the CDR3: TGTGCCAGTAGTTCAGCCGGGGAGCTGTTTTTT. This gives the protein CASSSAGELFF.

The CDR3 protein is CASSFRVGYEQYF. CDR3 sequence (DNA): TGCGCCAGCAGCTTCAGGGTAGGATACGAGCAGTACTTC. This chain uses TRBV5-1 with TRBJ2-7; D is perhaps TRBD1 (5 bases). V shed 2 bases and J shed 4 bases, with 10 bases lying between them. CDR3 length: 13 amino acids. CDR1 is SGHRS and CDR2 is YFSETQ in the germline V gene.

The chain uses TRBV19 and TRBJ2-1, with D possibly TRBD2 on 6 matching bases. The V gene's germline CDR1 is LNHDA and CDR2 SQIVND (reference sequence). Deletions cut 6 bases from V and 8 bases from J, with 20 bases between. CDR3 length: 15 amino acids. CDR3 nucleotides: TGTGCCAGTAGCAAAGGACTAACCTTCCTGGATGAGCAGTTCTTC. Translated: CASSKGLTFLDEQFF.

This clone was observed a single time. The V and J genes are TRBV19 and TRBJ2-6; D remains ambiguous. The CDR3 runs to 16 residues. CDR1 LNHDA and CDR2 SQIVND come from the germline V gene (reference sequence). The V gene lost 1 base and the J gene lost 0 bases, with 7 bases spanning the gap. CDR3 in DNA: TGTGCCAGTAGTATAGGGCGCCTCTCTGGGGCCAACGTCCTGACTTTC. Translation: CASSIGRLSGANVLTF. Combining the CDR3 with reference TRBV19 and TRBJ2-6 gives the whole variable domain DGGITQSPKYLFRKEGQNVTLSCEQNLNHDAMYWYRQDPGQGLRLIYYSQIVNDFQKGDIAEGYSVSREKKESFPLTVTSAQKNPTAFYLCASSIGRLSGANVLTFGAGSRLTVL.

This rearrangement joins TRBV29-1 to TRBJ1-2, with D perhaps TRBD1 (5 bases). V gave up 3 bases and J gave up 2 bases, with 13 bases separating them. Germline CDR1 and CDR2: SQVTM and ANQGSEA. This CDR3 is built from 14 residues. The CDR3 region has the DNA TGCAGCGTTGATTTCGTAGGGGTCAACTATGGCTACACCTTC. Its protein product is CSVDFVGVNYGYTF.

The rearrangement uses TRBV6-5 and TRBJ1-5; TRBD1 might be the D (6 bases). Germline V CDR1 and CDR2: MNHEY, SVGAGI. Trimming removed 7 bases from V and 2 bases from J, with 15 bases in between. The CDR3 consists of 15 residues. This CDR3 is CASNYRVEGNQPQHF. The CDR3 DNA is TGTGCCAGCAACTACAGGGTGGAAGGCAATCAGCCCCAGCATTTT.

The chain joins TRBV19 to TRBJ1-2; the D is unclear. Germline V CDR1 and CDR2: LNHDA, SQIVND (reference sequence). The CDR3 runs to 15 residues. V was cut by 1 base and J by 4 bases, with 13 bases left in between. Here the CDR3 DNA reads TGTGCCAGTAGTATAGGCGAACCGCCGGTCTATGGCTACACCTTC. It is translated as CASSIGEPPVYGYTF.

Note on this clone: Different DNA sequences within this sample yield the same CDR3. This chain joins TRBV5-1 and TRBJ1-1; no reliable D call. V was clipped by 4 bases and J by 2 bases, with 9 bases between them. In germline, CDR1 is SGHRS, CDR2 YFSETQ. The CDR3 length is 13 residues. The CDR3 loop reads CASSLGPNTEAFF. DNA for the CDR3: TGCGCCAGCAGCCTCGGGCCTAACACTGAAGCTTTCTTT.

The CDR3 reads CATSDLVTNIQYF. Written as DNA, the CDR3 is TGTGCCACCAGTGATTTGGTGACAAACATTCAGTACTTC. The gene calls are TRBV24-1 and TRBJ2-4; D is unclear. V lost 0 bases and J lost 6, with 5 bases in between. The CDR3 covers 13 residues. Germline V CDR1 and CDR2: KGHDR, SFDVKD.

V usage is TRBV15 and J usage is TRBJ1-3; 8 bases agree with TRBD1. The V gene end was trimmed by 7 bases and the J gene end by 0 bases; junction bases not matched to a gene: 8. CDR3 length: 16 residues. Germline V gene sequence: CDR1 LNHNV, CDR2 YYDKDF (reference sequence). CDR3 in DNA: TGTGCCACCACCACCCATCAGGGGGCCTCTGGAAACACCATATATTTT. It specifies CATTTHQGASGNTIYF.

This rearrangement joins TRBV2 to TRBJ2-1; TRBD2 matches at 15 bases. Germline values: CDR1 SNHLY, CDR2 FYNNEI. With 2 bases clipped from V and 1 base from J, the junction kept 9 bases outside the gene matches. This CDR3 comprises 20 residues. CDR3 residues: CASSEPSGLAGGRSYNEQFF. CDR3 sequence (DNA): TGTGCCAGCAGTGAACCGTCGGGACTAGCGGGGGGTAGATCCTACAATGAGCAGTTCTTC.